Below are 21 T cell receptor beta chains sequenced from a single sample in a study of blood T cells in healthy people across ages. A second PCR, run for about 6 to 11 cycles, used a sample-barcoded 5' primer plus a J-beta primer mix. TCRdb re-derived calls from the 5' RACE reads in MiXCR, one entry per CDR3 protein. The table has more than 1 million distinct CDR3 sequences, over 35% seen once. The sequencing input was blood. The receptors shown here come from a woman aged 60-75 years in good health.

This clonotype showed up many times. The chain uses TRBV5-1 and TRBJ2-3, with 11 bases aligning to TRBD2. V shed 4 bases, J shed 1 base, and the junction held 5 bases outside the gene matches. This CDR3 is 16 amino acids long. The V gene's germline CDR1 is SGHRS and CDR2 YFSETQ. CDR3 DNA: TGCGCCAGCAGCCCCCTAGCGGGAGGCCGCACAGATACGCAGTATTTT. Translation: CASSPLAGGRTDTQYF.

The table lists this clonotype with many counts. CDR3 amino acids: CASSESRAQETQYF. The CDR3 DNA reads as TGTGCCAGCAGTGAATCGAGGGCCCAAGAGACCCAGTACTTC. The rearrangement links TRBV25-1 to TRBJ2-5, with TRBD2 as a possible D gene (5 bases). The germline V gene has CDR1 MGHDK and CDR2 SYGVNS. The CDR3 totals 14 residues. V gave up 1 base and J gave up 1 base, with 7 bases separating them. The variable domain in full, completed from reference TRBV25-1 and TRBJ2-5, reads EADIYQTPRYLVIGTGKKITLECSQTMGHDKMYWYQQDPGMELHLIHYSYGVNSTEKGDLSSESTVSRIRTEHFPLTLESARPSHTSQYLCASSESRAQETQYFGPGTRLLVL.

This rearrangement joins TRBV20-1 to TRBJ2-1; tentatively, D is TRBD2 (6 bases). The germline V and J ends were trimmed by 3 bases and 5 bases, with 14 bases remaining between them. The length of the CDR3 is 14 residues. CDR1 DFQATT and CDR2 SNEGSKA come from the germline V gene (reference sequence). CDR3 coding DNA: TGCAGTGCTAGTCCATGGGAGGTCAACAATGAGCAGTTCTTC. As protein: CSASPWEVNNEQFF.

Here the CDR3 DNA reads TGTGCCACCATGGGTAGCGGGAGGATTGAGACCCAGTACTTC. Translated: CATMGSGRIETQYF. The V and J genes are TRBV10-3 and TRBJ2-5; 10 bases line up with TRBD2. The CDR3 runs to 14 residues. V was pared by 10 bases and J by 5 bases, with 10 bases of the junction left unmatched. CDR1 and CDR2 from the germline V gene are ENHRY and SYGVKD.

V usage is TRBV5-1 and J usage is TRBJ1-1, with 9 bases identical to TRBD1. The junction had 4 bases not matched to a gene; V was cut back by 4 bases and J by 3 bases. Germline values: CDR1 SGHRS, CDR2 YFSETQ. CDR3 length: 14 amino acids. The chain's CDR3 is CASSKDRGDTEAFF. CDR3 nucleotides: TGCGCCAGCAGCAAAGACAGGGGGGACACTGAAGCTTTCTTT.

There are a few counts of this clonotype. The chain recombines TRBV18 with TRBJ1-1; maybe TRBD1 (6 bases). Deletions cut 6 bases from V and 4 bases from J, with 15 bases between. The CDR3 runs to 14 residues. Germline assignment: CDR1 KGHSH and CDR2 LQKENI. The chain's CDR3 is CASSEGGRATEAFF. For the CDR3, the DNA is TGTGCCAGCTCGGAGGGGGGGAGAGCCACTGAAGCTTTCTTT.

There are many counts of this clonotype. The chain uses TRBV7-2 and TRBJ2-5; D ambiguous. The CDR3 totals 11 residues. The ends were cut back, 5 bases at V and 7 bases at J, with 8 bases in the middle. The germline gives CDR1 SGHTA, CDR2 FQGNSA. The CDR3 sequence is CASSPLGTQYF. CDR3 nucleotides: TGTGCCAGCAGCCCCTTGGGGACCCAGTACTTC.

This chain connects TRBV2 to TRBJ2-5; 9 bases line up with TRBD1. After removal of 8 bases from V and 5 bases from J, the junction contained 9 bases not matched to a gene. CDR3 size: 14 residues. Germline V gene data show CDR1 as SNHLY and CDR2 as FYNNEI. The CDR3 nucleotides read TGTGCCAGCGTCCCACAGGGGGCATACGAGACCCAGTACTTC. As protein: CASVPQGAYETQYF.

The chain links TRBV5-5 to TRBJ2-7; D is unresolved. The J call may be mistaken, given a closer DNA end match to TRBJ2-5. Per germline, CDR1 SGHKS and CDR2 YYEKEE (reference sequence). The CDR3 has 12 amino acids. As DNA, the CDR3 is TGTGCCAGCAGCTCCTACGGAGAGACCCAGTACTTC. The encoded protein is CASSSYGETQYF.

This clonotype was counted between two and nine times. The rearrangement uses TRBV5-1 and TRBJ2-1, with D possibly TRBD2 on 6 matching bases. CDR1 and CDR2 (germline): SGHRS, YFSETQ. Trimming stripped 3 bases from V and 5 bases from J, with 9 bases between. The CDR3 runs 13 residues. The CDR3 is CASSSGLNNEQFF. CDR3 DNA sequence: TGCGCCAGCAGCTCGGGACTGAACAATGAGCAGTTCTTC.

The chain joins TRBV20-1 to TRBJ2-4, with 10 bases fitting TRBD2. The end of the DNA is better explained by TRBJ2-7, so the J call may be wrong. CDR1 and CDR2 from the germline V gene are DFQATT and SNEGSKA (reference sequence). The CDR3 contains 15 residues. CDR3 nucleotides: TGCAGTGCGTTAGGGCTAGCGGGAGTTTCCTACGAGCAGTACTTC. This codes for CSALGLAGVSYEQYF.

This clonotype has more than one count but fewer than ten. The chain has TRBV6-2 or TRBV6-3 and TRBJ2-7; D is uncertain. This CDR3 comprises 11 residues. The V and J ends lost 7 bases and 3 bases respectively, with 7 bases between them. Germline V lookup: CDR1 MNHEY, CDR2 SVGEGT. In nucleotides, the CDR3 is TGTGCCAGCACCCACAACTACGAGCAGTACTTC. It encodes CASTHNYEQYF.

This clonotype was recorded many times. The V and J genes are TRBV28 and TRBJ2-7; 8 bases are a match to TRBD2. The CDR3 consists of 15 residues. Per germline, CDR1 MDHEN and CDR2 SYDVKM. The V gene end was trimmed by 4 bases and the J gene end by 0 bases; junction bases not matched to a gene: 5. CDR3 DNA sequence: TGTGCCAGCAGTTCACTAGCGGCCGTCTCCTACGAGCAGTACTTC. Its protein is CASSSLAAVSYEQYF.

This clonotype was seen a handful of times. The gene calls are TRBV6-5 and TRBJ2-3, with 9 bases identical to TRBD1. The V and J ends lost 4 bases and 2 bases, in that order; junction bases with no gene match: 4. The germline V gene encodes CDR1 MNHEY and CDR2 SVGAGI. This CDR3 spans 15 amino acids. The CDR3 sequence is CASSSDRGVTDTQYF. CDR3 sequence (DNA): TGTGCCAGCAGTTCCGACAGGGGGGTCACAGATACGCAGTATTTT.

This clonotype has just a few counts. V is TRBV28 and J is TRBJ2-7, with D possibly matching TRBD2 (6 bases). The germline V gene encodes CDR1 MDHEN and CDR2 SYDVKM. V was cut by 8 bases and J by 6 bases, with 14 bases left in between. This CDR3 comprises 12 residues. The CDR3 DNA is TGTGCCAGCCGCGGGGCGCTGGGCGAGCAGTACTTC. Translation: CASRGALGEQYF.

This rearrangement joins TRBV2 to TRBJ2-7; 10 nucleotides align to TRBD1. V shed 6 bases and J 5 bases; nucleotides not matched to a gene: 4. Germline V lookup: CDR1 SNHLY, CDR2 FYNNEI. The CDR3 is made up of 13 amino acids. The CDR3 here is CASREGTGDEQYF. CDR3 nucleotides: TGTGCCAGCAGGGAGGGGACAGGGGACGAGCAGTACTTC.

The genes are TRBV12-3 or TRBV12-4 and TRBJ2-5, with TRBD2 identical over 11 bases. The CDR3 contains 17 residues. V shed 1 base and J 7 bases; nucleotides not matched to a gene: 11. The DNA of the CDR3 is TGTGCCAGCAGTTTAGGGGGGGCGACTAGCGGGATGCCGACCCAGTACTTC. Its protein product is CASSLGGATSGMPTQYF.

A word on this clonotype: This sequence may be a read error, since a much larger clone differs from it by one base. CDR3 sequence reads: CSGTGGSNEQYF. CDR3 in DNA: TGCAGCGGAACAGGGGGCTCCAACGAGCAGTACTTC. V is TRBV29-1 and J is TRBJ2-7; 9 nucleotides align to TRBD1. CDR3 size: 12 residues. Per germline, CDR1 SQVTM and CDR2 ANQGSEA.

In this sample, this clonotype turned up once. This rearrangement joins TRBV12-3 or TRBV12-4 to TRBJ1-2; 7 bases align to TRBD1. This CDR3 is built from 14 residues. The V and J ends lost 3 bases and 7 bases, in that order; junction bases with no gene match: 8. For the CDR3, the DNA is TGTGCCAGCAGTTTCGACAGGGTGAAATTTGGCTACACCTTC. Translating gives CASSFDRVKFGYTF.

V gene TRBV10-1 combines with J gene TRBJ2-3; D unclear. The V end lost 0 bases, the J end lost 2 bases, and 9 bases lay between the germline ends. Germline V CDR1 and CDR2: WNHNN, SYGVQD (reference sequence). This CDR3 comprises 15 residues. The CDR3 spells CASSESGKATDTQYF. The CDR3 nucleotides are TGCGCCAGCAGTGAGTCGGGCAAGGCCACAGATACGCAGTATTTT.

This rearrangement joins TRBV5-1 to TRBJ2-5, with D tentatively TRBD2 (5 bases). The germline CDR1 and CDR2 sequences are SGHRS and YFSETQ. This CDR3 region has 17 residues. V was clipped by 0 bases and J by 0 bases, with 15 bases between them. The CDR3 DNA reads as TGCGCCAGCAGCTTGGTTTCGGGGAGAAGCCACCAAGAGACCCAGTACTTC. Translated, it gives CASSLVSGRSHQETQYF. The full variable domain, rest sourced from reference TRBV5-1 and TRBJ2-5, is KAGVTQTPRYLIKTRGQQVTLSCSPISGHRSVSWYQQTPGQGLQFLFEYFSETQRNKGNFPGRFSGRQFSNSRSEMNVSTLELGDSALYLCASSLVSGRSHQETQYFGPGTRLLVL.